A single sample is the source of the 20 T cell receptor beta chains below, sequenced in a study of neoadjuvant anti-PD-1 for oral cavity cancer. Some clones are missing from TCRdb's copy, which holds only in-frame ones; the method was immunoSEQ multiplex PCR. The table includes 72,000 or so clones, about 83% detected once. The source was PBMCs, collected before nivolumab (anti-PD-1) treatment. These receptors all come from a person between 35 and 79 years old with oral cavity squamous cell carcinoma.

This clone was observed once. V is TRBV29-1 and J is TRBJ1-2; no reliable D call. From germline, CDR1 is SQVTM and CDR2 ANQGSEA. V gave up 7 bases and J gave up 3 bases, with 18 bases separating them. This CDR3 is 14 amino acids long. The chain's CDR3 is CSAATQNQDYGYTF. The CDR3 DNA is TGCAGCGCCGCGACTCAAAATCAAGACTATGGCTACACCTTC. The full variable domain, rest sourced from reference TRBV29-1 and TRBJ1-2, is SAVISQKPSRDICQRGTSLTIQCQVDSQVTMMFWYRQQPGQSLTLIATANQGSEATYESGFVIDKFPISRPNLTFSTLTVSNMSPEDSSIYLCSAATQNQDYGYTFGSGTRLTVV.

This clone was detected once. The chain has TRBV7-8 and TRBJ2-3; D unclear. The germline V gene encodes CDR1 SGHVS and CDR2 FQNEAQ. The V and J ends lost 6 bases and 6 bases respectively, with 10 bases between them. The CDR3 consists of 12 residues. CDR3 nucleotide sequence: TGTGCCAGCAGTCACCGTCGGGATACGCAGTATTTT. It translates to CASSHRRDTQYF. Looking up the rest from reference TRBV7-8 and TRBJ2-3 gives the full variable domain: GAGVSQSPRYKVAKRGQDVALRCDPISGHVSLFWYQQALGQGPEFLTYFQNEAQLDKSGLPSDRFFAERPEGSVSTLKIQRTQQEDSAVYLCASSHRRDTQYFGPGTRLTVL.

The chain uses TRBV7-6 and TRBJ2-1, with 10 bases aligning to TRBD2. The CDR3 loop spans 17 amino acids. J was trimmed by 4 bases and V by 3 bases; bases with no gene match: 9. From germline, CDR1 is SGHVS and CDR2 FNYEAQ. In DNA, the CDR3 is TGTGCCAGCAGCTTGAGGCCGGGACTAGCGCCGTACAATGAGCAGTTCTTC. This encodes CASSLRPGLAPYNEQFF.

The rearrangement links TRBV19 to TRBJ1-6; D perhaps matches TRBD1 (5 bases). The germline CDR1 and CDR2 sequences are LNHDA and SQIVND (reference sequence). CDR3 length: 15 residues. The V gene lost 5 bases and the J gene lost 9 bases, with 17 bases spanning the gap. DNA for the CDR3: TGTGCCAGTAGTCAGGCGGCCAGGGTGGGTTCACCCCTCCACTTT. Encoded protein: CASSQAARVGSPLHF.

The V call is TRBV9, the J call TRBJ2-2; 9 bases fit TRBD1. The J segment lost 1 base and the V segment lost 3 bases, leaving 7 bases of the junction unmatched. The CDR3 is 17 residues long. The germline V gene encodes CDR1 SGDLS and CDR2 YYNGEE. This CDR3 is CASSGKPGQGNTGELFF. DNA for the CDR3: TGTGCCAGCAGCGGTAAACCGGGACAGGGGAACACCGGGGAGCTGTTTTTT.

The J gene is TRBJ1-1, the V gene TRBV19; D not certain. Trimming left V 4 bases short and J 1 base short, with 7 bases between. CDR1 is LNHDA, CDR2 SQIVND, per germline (reference sequence). This CDR3 is built from 13 residues. Written as DNA, the CDR3 is TGTGCCAGTAGTAATTTCGGGAACACTGAAGCTTTCTTT. This encodes CASSNFGNTEAFF.

This clone was picked up a small number of times. The identical CDR3 is also encoded by other nucleotide sequences in the sample. This chain links TRBV28 with TRBJ1-2, with D possibly being TRBD1 (6 bases). Looked up from germline, CDR1 is MDHEN and CDR2 is SYDVKM. The CDR3 spans 13 residues. V was cut by 5 bases and J by 2 bases, with 9 bases left in between. CDR3: CASSLTGNYGYTF. In DNA form, the CDR3 reads TGTGCCAGCAGTCTTACAGGGAACTATGGCTACACCTTC.

The J gene is TRBJ1-5, the V gene TRBV5-1; TRBD1 aligns across 8 bases. J gave up 0 bases and V 0 bases, and 5 bases lay outside the gene matches. This CDR3 is built from 17 residues. Germline V gene sequence: CDR1 SGHRS, CDR2 YFSETQ. CDR3 nucleotide sequence: TGCGCCAGCAGCTTGGCCCCGGGACAGGATAGCAATCAGCCCCAGCATTTT. The encoded protein is CASSLAPGQDSNQPQHF. The full variable domain, in which reference TRBV5-1 and TRBJ1-5 provide the parts outside the CDR3, is KAGVTQTPRYLIKTRGQQVTLSCSPISGHRSVSWYQQTPGQGLQFLFEYFSETQRNKGNFPGRFSGRQFSNSRSEMNVSTLELGDSALYLCASSLAPGQDSNQPQHFGDGTRLSIL.

The chain has TRBV11-2 and TRBJ2-3; TRBD2 agrees at 7 bases. This CDR3 region has 16 residues. J was trimmed by 2 bases and V by 1 base; bases with no gene match: 6. Germline V CDR1 and CDR2: SGHAT, FQNNGV. In DNA, the CDR3 is TGTGCCAGCAGCTTAGGAGGTGCGGGAGCCACAGATACGCAGTATTTT. Protein product: CASSLGGAGATDTQYF. Together with reference TRBV11-2 and TRBJ2-3, the CDR3 gives the full variable domain: EAGVAQSPRYKIIEKRQSVAFWCNPISGHATLYWYQQILGQGPKLLIQFQNNGVVDDSQLPKDRFSAERLKGVDSTLKIQPAKLEDSAVYLCASSLGGAGATDTQYFGPGTRLTVL.

The chain employs TRBV30 and TRBJ1-2; 7 nucleotides align to TRBD1. The germline V gene encodes CDR1 GTSNPN and CDR2 SVGIG (reference sequence). V was pared by 1 base and J by 2 bases, with 4 bases of the junction left unmatched. The CDR3 length is 14 residues. CDR3 coding DNA: TGTGCCTGGAGTGCGTTGGACAGGAACTATGGCTACACCTTC. Its protein product is CAWSALDRNYGYTF.

The chain combines TRBV4-1 with TRBJ2-1; no clear D. This CDR3 is built from 12 residues. Trimming pared 1 base from V and 7 bases from J, leaving 5 bases between. CDR1 is MGHRA, CDR2 YSYEKL, per germline. CDR3 residues: CASSQVLNEQFF. CDR3 nucleotide sequence: TGCGCCAGCAGCCAAGTTCTAAATGAGCAGTTCTTC.

V gene TRBV19 combines with J gene TRBJ2-6; 7 positions match TRBD1. CDR3 length equals 18 residues. The V and J ends lost 7 bases and 0 bases, in that order; junction bases with no gene match: 12. CDR1 and CDR2 (germline): LNHDA, SQIVND (reference sequence). In DNA, the CDR3 is TGTGCCAGTACCTCAATCGGGACAGCGAGCTCTGGGGCCAACGTCCTGACTTTC. This translates into CASTSIGTASSGANVLTF.

The genes are TRBV5-1 and TRBJ2-1, with 8 nucleotides matching TRBD2. J gave up 0 bases and V 4 bases, and 9 bases lay outside the gene matches. Germline-derived CDR1 and CDR2 are SGHRS and YFSETQ. This CDR3 has 17 amino acids. CDR3 amino acids: CASSPSAGGSSYNEQFF. The DNA of the CDR3 is TGCGCCAGCAGCCCGTCTGCGGGGGGAAGCTCCTACAATGAGCAGTTCTTC. Variable domain in full (rest from reference TRBV5-1 and TRBJ2-1): KAGVTQTPRYLIKTRGQQVTLSCSPISGHRSVSWYQQTPGQGLQFLFEYFSETQRNKGNFPGRFSGRQFSNSRSEMNVSTLELGDSALYLCASSPSAGGSSYNEQFFGPGTRLTVL.

The rearrangement links TRBV11-2 to TRBJ2-5; D remains unclear. The CDR3 extends over 11 amino acids. V was shortened by 2 bases and J by 3 bases, with 1 base between the two germline ends. Germline V gene data show CDR1 as SGHAT and CDR2 as FQNNGV. CDR3 nucleotides: TGTGCCAGCAGCTTAAAAGAGACCCAGTACTTC. Amino acid sequence: CASSLKETQYF.

The gene calls are TRBV27 and TRBJ1-2; possibly TRBD1 for D (5 bases). The CDR3 sequence is 14 residues long. V was cut by 6 bases and J by 4 bases, with 15 bases left in between. Germline CDR1 reads MNHEY; CDR2 reads SMNVEV (reference sequence). The CDR3 reads CASSRTAGLYGYTF. CDR3 DNA sequence: TGTGCCAGCAGCAGAACGGCAGGGCTCTATGGCTACACCTTC.

V usage is TRBV12-5 and J usage is TRBJ2-6; D is unresolved. The CDR3 runs 15 residues. Germline V CDR1 and CDR2: LGHNT, FRNRAP. V gave up 3 bases and J gave up 2 bases, with 8 bases separating them. The CDR3 bases are TGTGCTAGTGGTTTAATTCCTACTGGGGCCAACGTCCTGACTTTC. It translates to CASGLIPTGANVLTF.

The V gene is TRBV2, the J gene TRBJ1-1; no clear D gene. The germline gives CDR1 SNHLY, CDR2 FYNNEI. V gave up 6 bases and J gave up 0 bases, with 11 bases separating them. CDR3 length: 14 amino acids. CDR3 sequence: CASRRNVLNTEAFF. DNA for the CDR3: TGTGCCAGCAGGCGAAACGTATTGAACACTGAAGCTTTCTTT.

This clone has a handful of counts. The chain carries TRBV7-3 and TRBJ1-1; D is ambiguous. This CDR3 is 13 amino acids long. Trimming shortened V by 0 bases and J by 4 bases, and 6 bases separated the two germline ends. CDR1 and CDR2 from the germline V gene are SGHTA and FQGTGA. CDR3 in DNA: TGTGCCAGCAGCTTAACCGCTAGCACTGAAGCTTTCTTT. Translating gives CASSLTASTEAFF. Based on the CDR3 plus reference TRBV7-3 and TRBJ1-1, the full variable domain is GAGVSQTPSNKVTEKGKYVELRCDPISGHTALYWYRQSLGQGPEFLIYFQGTGAADDSGLPNDRFFAVRPEGSVSTLKIQRTERGDSAVYLCASSLTASTEAFFGQGTRLTVV.

The chain carries TRBV25-1 and TRBJ1-3; D is unclear. CDR1 is MGHDK, CDR2 SYGVNS, per germline. V was pared by 3 bases and J by 2 bases, with 11 bases between. The CDR3 length is 15 residues. The CDR3 sequence: CASSEGPRAGNTIYF. Here the CDR3 DNA reads TGTGCCAGCAGTGAGGGTCCGAGGGCTGGAAACACCATATATTTT. Variable domain in full (rest from reference TRBV25-1 and TRBJ1-3): EADIYQTPRYLVIGTGKKITLECSQTMGHDKMYWYQQDPGMELHLIHYSYGVNSTEKGDLSSESTVSRIRTEHFPLTLESARPSHTSQYLCASSEGPRAGNTIYFGEGSWLTVV.

The chain carries TRBV5-1 and TRBJ2-7; 11 positions match TRBD2. Per the germline V gene, CDR1 is SGHRS and CDR2 is YFSETQ. The CDR3 runs 14 residues. V was clipped by 0 bases and J by 7 bases; unmatched bases: 3. The CDR3 DNA reads as TGCGCCAGCAGCTTGGGCATAGCGGGAGGGGAGCAGTACTTC. Protein sequence: CASSLGIAGGEQYF.